These 13 T cell receptor beta chains came from one sample sequenced in a study of blood T cell repertoires in COVID-19. This table comes from immunoSEQ multiplex PCR, and its TCRdb copy is limited to in-frame clones, with some not included. The table includes some 210,000 clones, around four fifths detected once. What was sequenced was PBMCs or T cells enriched from blood (not recorded which). The receptors come from a man in his forties who had recovered from COVID-19.

The chain couples TRBV30 to TRBJ1-5; a possible D gene is TRBD1 (5 bases). Between the trimmed V and J ends, which lost 1 base and 7 bases, there was a span of 11 bases. Germline V gene sequence: CDR1 GTSNPN, CDR2 SVGIG (reference sequence). The CDR3 runs 13 residues. DNA of the CDR3: TGTGCCTGGAGTGCAGGGTTGCGGCAGCCCCAGCATTTT. It is translated as CAWSAGLRQPQHF. Supplemented by reference TRBV30 and TRBJ1-5, the full variable domain reads SQTIHQWPATLVQPVGSPLSLECTVEGTSNPNLYWYRQAAGRGLQLLFYSVGIGQISSEVPQNLSASRPQDRQFILSSKKLLLSDSGFYLCAWSAGLRQPQHFGDGTRLSIL.

The chain combines TRBV28 with TRBJ2-1, with 14 bases matching TRBD2. Germline V lookup: CDR1 MDHEN, CDR2 SYDVKM. The CDR3 runs to 21 residues. Germline trimming cut 4 bases from V and 0 bases from J; bases unmatched to any gene: 14. Here the CDR3 reads CASSYPPPGLAGVSSYNEQFF. The CDR3 nucleotides read TGTGCCAGCAGTTATCCTCCCCCGGGACTAGCGGGAGTTAGCTCCTACAATGAGCAGTTCTTC.

J is TRBJ2-2 and V is TRBV10-2; 9 bases map to TRBD1. Germline V lookup: CDR1 WSHSY, CDR2 SAAADI. J lost 4 bases, V lost 5 bases, and 2 bases had no gene match. CDR3 length: 14 amino acids. The CDR3, as DNA: TGCGCCAGCAGTCCGGACAGGGGCACCGGGGAGCTGTTTTTT. Residues: CASSPDRGTGELFF.

This clone has just a few counts. The chain carries TRBV30 and TRBJ2-7; perhaps TRBD1 as D (5 bases). Germline V gives CDR1 GTSNPN, CDR2 SVGIG (reference sequence). This CDR3 region has 12 residues. V lost 4 bases and J lost 4, with 11 bases in between. This chain's CDR3 is CAWMSQGYEQYF. The CDR3 DNA reads as TGTGCCTGGATGTCGCAGGGATACGAGCAGTACTTC.

J is TRBJ2-5 and V is TRBV7-9; 7 nucleotides line up with TRBD1. V lost 6 bases, J lost 4 bases, and 8 bases stayed unmatched. The germline V gene has CDR1 SEHNR and CDR2 FQNEAQ (reference sequence). The CDR3 has 14 amino acids. The CDR3 bases are TGTGCCAGCAGTCTTGAGGACAGGCTAGAGACCCAGTACTTC. This translates into CASSLEDRLETQYF.

V is TRBV7-6 and J is TRBJ1-1, with D tentatively TRBD1 (5 bases). CDR1 SGHVS and CDR2 FNYEAQ come from the germline V gene. The germline V and J ends were trimmed by 2 bases and 0 bases, with 10 bases remaining between them. The CDR3 length is 15 residues. The CDR3, as DNA: TGTGCCAGCAGCTTAAGGGTAGGGGTGAACACTGAAGCTTTCTTT. Its translation: CASSLRVGVNTEAFF.

The chain links TRBV18 to TRBJ2-6; the match to TRBD2 covers 14 bases. The CDR3 covers 17 residues. Trimming removed 3 bases from V and 2 bases from J; junction bases left unmatched: 0. Germline loops: CDR1 KGHSH, CDR2 LQKENI. Here the CDR3 reads CASSPGLAGAGANVLTF. For the CDR3, the DNA is TGTGCCAGCTCACCGGGACTAGCGGGAGCTGGGGCCAACGTCCTGACTTTC.

Many counts were recorded for this clone. The rearrangement links TRBV7-3 to TRBJ2-3; 7 bases agree with TRBD2. Germline V gene lookup returns CDR1 SGHTA and CDR2 FQGTGA. CDR3 length: 15 residues. J was trimmed by 3 bases and V by 1 base; bases with no gene match: 4. The CDR3 nucleotides read TGTGCCAGCAGCTTAATTTGGGGGGGAACAGATACGCAGTATTTT. Protein: CASSLIWGGTDTQYF. Drawing the rest from reference TRBV7-3 and TRBJ2-3, the complete variable domain is GAGVSQTPSNKVTEKGKYVELRCDPISGHTALYWYRQSLGQGPEFLIYFQGTGAADDSGLPNDRFFAVRPEGSVSTLKIQRTERGDSAVYLCASSLIWGGTDTQYFGPGTRLTVL.

This chain links TRBV19 with TRBJ2-3; weak D call: TRBD2 (5 bases). The V end lost 8 bases, the J end lost 0 bases, and 15 bases lay between the germline ends. CDR1 and CDR2 (germline): LNHDA, SQIVND (reference sequence). This CDR3 spans 15 amino acids. The CDR3 nucleotides are TGTGCCAGTGAACTGAATGGCGGGAGCACAGATACGCAGTATTTT. It translates to CASELNGGSTDTQYF.

As DNA, the CDR3 is TGCAGCGCCGGGACAGCAAATACCTACGAGCAGTACTTC. It translates to CSAGTANTYEQYF. The chain joins TRBV29-1 to TRBJ2-7; 7 positions agree with TRBD1. Germline lookup yields CDR1 SQVTM and CDR2 ANQGSEA. The CDR3 sequence is 13 residues long. With 7 bases clipped from V and 2 bases from J, the junction kept 8 bases outside the gene matches.

V is TRBV19 and J is TRBJ2-7; TRBD1 matches at 7 bases. The CDR3 is made up of 14 amino acids. The germline V gene has CDR1 LNHDA and CDR2 SQIVND (reference sequence). After removal of 3 bases from V and 3 bases from J, the junction contained 5 bases not matched to a gene. DNA for the CDR3: TGTGCCAGTAGTATGCGACAGGGTGTCTACGAGCAGTACTTC. This translates into CASSMRQGVYEQYF. Looking up the rest from reference TRBV19 and TRBJ2-7 gives the full variable domain: DGGITQSPKYLFRKEGQNVTLSCEQNLNHDAMYWYRQDPGQGLRLIYYSQIVNDFQKGDIAEGYSVSREKKESFPLTVTSAQKNPTAFYLCASSMRQGVYEQYFGPGTRLTVT.

The chain is built from TRBV7-9 and TRBJ1-2; TRBD1 might be the D (5 bases). The CDR3 runs to 15 residues. Trimming cost V 1 base and J 3 bases, with 12 bases left between them. The germline CDR1 and CDR2 sequences are SEHNR and FQNEAQ (reference sequence). The CDR3 DNA reads TGTGCCAGCAGCTTAGTAGGGGAAACGTACTATGGCTACACCTTC. As protein: CASSLVGETYYGYTF. The full variable domain, its missing parts supplied by reference TRBV7-9 and TRBJ1-2, is DTGVSQNPRHKITKRGQNVTFRCDPISEHNRLYWYRQTLGQGPEFLTYFQNEAQLEKSRLLSDRFSAERPKGSFSTLEIQRTEQGDSAMYLCASSLVGETYYGYTFGSGTRLTVV.

The V and J genes are TRBV6-5 and TRBJ1-2; the D is unclear. Germline values: CDR1 MNHEY, CDR2 SVGAGI. Trimming cost V 0 bases and J 2 bases, with 4 bases left between them. There are 13 residues in the CDR3. CDR3 bases: TGTGCCAGCAGTTACTCGGCCAACTATGGCTACACCTTC. Translating it yields CASSYSANYGYTF.